This T cell receptor (beta chain) originates from a study of cytomegalovirus exposure and HLA in healthy donors (dated by TCRdb to about 2017). Looking at the study overall: An earlier analysis of approximately 550 of the donors reported approximately 290 Gb of sequence data and about 100 million unique TCR beta sequences from some 180 million T cells. HLA typing included class I and class II loci at four-digit resolution. Typing coverage differed by locus: A, B, C, DRB1 and DQB1 were typed in about 629-630 donors, DQA1 in roughly 500, DPA1 in over 600, and DPB1 in just under 490. Among the roughly 410 genotyped donors, around 81% belonged to the genetic ancestry cluster associated with self-reported Caucasian donors. The aim of the study was to test whether cataloging public T cell receptors could identify signatures of past pathogen exposure. Donor age, sex, ethnicity and CMV serostatus were compiled together with the repertoire data. A later genetic analysis took genome-wide SNP genotypes for about 55% of the 666 donors and used that subset as a discovery cohort. In a later analysis, previously published TCR beta repertoires from 600 to 850 donors were re-analyzed and high-resolution HLA genotyping was added so that TCR occurrence patterns could be studied. To decide whether each TCR beta V gene segment behaved as functional or pseudogenic, an earlier analysis of approximately 600 of the donors relied on high-throughput TCR beta sequencing. Besides the first cohort of about 730 subjects, a separate validation cohort made up of 120 or so different subjects was used. The T cell repertoires of some 670 subjects were profiled by immunosequencing and related to cytomegalovirus serostatus. Around 320 gigabases of sequencing data and approximately 85 million unique TCR sequences were included in an early release covering about 600 HLA-typed donors. Among 398 genotyped donors of the cohort, an average of about 240,000 unique TCR beta nucleotide sequences were sequenced per donor, roughly 18% of them non-productive. Roughly 5 DR-DQ haplotypes were handled as single units for association and clustering, since linkage in the cohort was strong. Rather than drawing on any new phenotypic data, the later analysis identified candidate immune exposures from TCR beta sequences and the way those sequences occurred across donors. All discovery cohort repertoires had been generated using a single sequencing platform. To predict cytomegalovirus infection status, the study brought together high-throughput TCR immunosequencing, statistical association of individual TCRs with disease status, and machine learning. Overall results and qualifications from the work: A later analysis associated some 17,000 TCR beta sequences with specific HLA alleles at a false discovery rate of 0.05. For the cohort, immune exposure information was limited to CMV serostatus. A few of the identified cytomegalovirus-associated TCR beta chains were confirmed in vitro to be specific for cytomegalovirus antigens. An earlier analysis of approximately 540 of the donors showed that most TCR beta V segments appeared in productive rearrangements either about 90% or about 30% of the time, which broadly matched IMGT annotations. Several of the top co-occurrence clusters appeared to be linked to parvovirus B19, influenza, CMV and Epstein-Barr virus, according to a later analysis. Because counts were too low, approximately 18 rarely observed V segments, including chromosome 9 orphons, were excluded from the earlier analysis of a few hundred of the donors. A further reported finding was that TCR beta sequences accurately predicted the HLA-A and HLA-B alleles for most subjects in the first cohort. Assigning TCR associations to individual alleles was difficult when HLA alleles, especially DR and DQ, strongly co-occurred. While some public TCRs were present in many individuals, most TCR sequences turned up only very rarely across donors. A later genetic analysis associated a missense DCLRE1C variant with V-gene and J-gene trimming of TCR beta chains, and an independent cohort replicated the association. A cluster of highly shared sequence variants was judged likely to be a technical artifact of the sequencing pipeline. In a later analysis, HLA-associated TCR beta chains showed more clonal expansion and lower generation probabilities than non-associated chains that were equally common. Only TCR beta chains were sequenced in this cohort, and the absence of alpha or paired-chain data limited detectable features. The presence/absence analyses assumed that sequencing depth was roughly uniform across donors, and that assumption may not be true. A total of fewer than 200 TCR beta chains were listed by the study as associated with cytomegalovirus. In a later analysis, TCR association rates were found to vary across HLA loci, with the most associated TCRs seen for DRB1 alleles and the fewest for HLA-C alleles. Because HLA typing was unavailable for some donors at each locus, only the typed subset was used in association tests. In a later genetic analysis, fewer N-insertions in productive TCRs were reported among donors in an Asian-associated ancestry cluster than the 666-donor mean. According to a later analysis, most CMV-associated TCR beta chains appeared to be HLA-restricted, and the HLA associations seemed to be driven largely by CMV exposure. Linkage disequilibrium might explain the correlated functional status among segregating V segments, but an unknown experimental factor could not be ruled out. In both the original and validation cohorts, the classifier was reported to diagnose cytomegalovirus status with high specificity and sensitivity. The authors suggested that the approach could potentially be generalized to other disease states and immunological phenotypes.

The library came from the immunoSEQ multiplex PCR assay. For the multiplex PCR, a mixture combining 60 forward primers for TCR Vbeta segments and 13 reverse primers for TCR Jbeta segments was used. The CDR3 region of rearranged TCR beta genes was amplified from genomic DNA by a multiplex PCR assay. Amplified TCR beta libraries were sequenced as 87-base-pair reads on the Illumina HiSeq System. Regarding the original processing steps: A later analysis counted tens of millions of unique TCR beta chains across the 550 to 700 repertoires, and about 10 million of these chains were shared by at least two donors. To remove PCR and sequencing errors, raw reads were error-corrected and collapsed into unique sequences using a nearest-neighbor algorithm that merged closely related sequences. To assign V, D and J gene segments, CDR3 sequences were aligned to IMGT reference sequences. For a sequence to be retained, a match of at least six nucleotides to both a V gene segment and a J gene segment was required. A rearrangement counted as productive if the CDR3 had no stop codons and remained in frame with V and J, and every other rearrangement counted as non-productive. Following IMGT convention, CDR3 was defined as the stretch from the second conserved V-encoded cysteine to the conserved J-encoded phenylalanine. The earlier analysis of about 530 of the donors excluded any sequence lacking an unambiguous match to a single V gene segment. An earlier analysis of just under 600 of the donors called V segments functional above 56.7% productive rearrangements and segregating when the between-donor standard deviation exceeded 5%. A statistical classification framework was built to diagnose cytomegalovirus status from the catalog of TCR beta chain sequences. A later analysis assigned V and J genes by comparing TCR nucleotide sequences with IMGT/GENE-DB human TR gene sequences. The TCRdist pipeline was used in a later analysis to assign CDR3 sequences and most-parsimonious VDJ recombination scenarios. In a later analysis, each TCR beta chain was defined by its CDR3 amino acid sequence together with its V-gene family, and reads without a unique V-gene family were excluded. In a later analysis, 450 to 600 highly shared, low-generation-probability nucleotide sequences were removed to address suspected cross-contamination and a sequencing artifact. In a later analysis, a clonal expansion index was calculated for each public chain from normalized within-repertoire ranks of inferred template counts. A later analysis computed generation probabilities with a VDJ recombination model fitted to out-of-frame rearrangements, and checked the results against IGoR. Hypergeometric tests were used in a later analysis to score TCR-TCR, TCR-HLA and TCR-CMV co-occurrence, with a repertoire-size bias correction applied to the TCR pairs. In a later analysis, false discovery rates were estimated by permuting HLA or CMV assignments 20 times. In a later analysis, co-occurring TCRs were grouped using DBSCAN, and TCRdist sequence similarity was added for clustering within HLA-allele-positive subsets. Co-occurrence clustering excluded repertoires with fewer than 30,000 or more than 120,000 public chains, plus five with anomalous nucleotide sharing. The clones in this table, taken by TCRdb from immuneACCESS, are in-frame only. Not every clone is retained; where verified, under half of the shortfall comes from an unresolved V gene, and the cause of the rest is unknown. The DNA gave D and trimming, while V, J and clone size come from that table. The sample table records 120,000 or so clones; about 11% of these occur just once. The ten largest clones represent 4.6% of the sample.

In total, approximately 690 healthy bone marrow donors made up the cohort. Cohort members were all nominally healthy when sampled, although unrecorded immune exposures were likely present. The donor was CMV seropositive and belonged to the group of 250 to 350 seropositive cohort members. Each donor provided a peripheral blood sample, and peripheral blood mononuclear cells were used for TCR beta sequencing. The Qiagen DNeasy Blood Extraction Kit was used to extract genomic DNA from the blood cell samples. Points on this clone: Its antigen remains undetermined. Base qualities are not at hand, and no much larger clone is one base apart.

Specimen: PBMCs. The clonotype comes from a woman aged 18-29 years in good health and CMV-seropositive.

The CDR3 amino acid sequence is: CATSRDSPKGEQFF. The DNA sequence is as follows: TGTGCCACCAGCAGGGACAGTCCCAAAGGTGAGCAGTTCTTC. The receptor chain draws on TRBV15 and TRBJ2-1, and the D gene may be TRBD1, 6 bases matching. The CDR1 and CDR2 encoded by the germline V gene (reference sequence) are LNHNV and YYDKDF. V is shortened by 3 bases, J by 9 bases, and the region joining them spans 15 bases. The CDR3 spans 14 residues, from the cysteine through the phenylalanine. Just the 42-base CDR3 DNA is kept, in frame starting at base 1. This CDR3, with the reference TRBV15 and TRBJ2-1 proteins standing in past its ends, gives the full variable domain DAMVIQNPRYQVTQFGKPVTLSCSQTLNHNVMYWYQQKSSQAPKLLFHYYDKDFNNEADTPDNFQSRRPNTSFCFLDIRSPGLGDTAMYLCATSRDSPKGEQFFGPGTRLTVL.